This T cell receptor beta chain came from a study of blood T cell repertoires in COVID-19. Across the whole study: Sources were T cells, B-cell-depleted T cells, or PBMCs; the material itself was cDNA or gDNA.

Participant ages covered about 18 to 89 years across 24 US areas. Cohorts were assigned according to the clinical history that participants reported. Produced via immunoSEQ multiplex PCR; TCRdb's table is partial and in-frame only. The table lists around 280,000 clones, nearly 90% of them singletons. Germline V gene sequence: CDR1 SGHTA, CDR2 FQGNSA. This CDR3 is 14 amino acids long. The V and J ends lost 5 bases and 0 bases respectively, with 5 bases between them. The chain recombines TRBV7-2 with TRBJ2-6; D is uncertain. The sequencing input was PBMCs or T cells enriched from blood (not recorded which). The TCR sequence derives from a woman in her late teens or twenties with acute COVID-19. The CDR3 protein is CASSTYSGANVLTF. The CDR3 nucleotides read TGTGCCAGCAGCACCTACTCTGGGGCCAACGTCCTGACTTTC.